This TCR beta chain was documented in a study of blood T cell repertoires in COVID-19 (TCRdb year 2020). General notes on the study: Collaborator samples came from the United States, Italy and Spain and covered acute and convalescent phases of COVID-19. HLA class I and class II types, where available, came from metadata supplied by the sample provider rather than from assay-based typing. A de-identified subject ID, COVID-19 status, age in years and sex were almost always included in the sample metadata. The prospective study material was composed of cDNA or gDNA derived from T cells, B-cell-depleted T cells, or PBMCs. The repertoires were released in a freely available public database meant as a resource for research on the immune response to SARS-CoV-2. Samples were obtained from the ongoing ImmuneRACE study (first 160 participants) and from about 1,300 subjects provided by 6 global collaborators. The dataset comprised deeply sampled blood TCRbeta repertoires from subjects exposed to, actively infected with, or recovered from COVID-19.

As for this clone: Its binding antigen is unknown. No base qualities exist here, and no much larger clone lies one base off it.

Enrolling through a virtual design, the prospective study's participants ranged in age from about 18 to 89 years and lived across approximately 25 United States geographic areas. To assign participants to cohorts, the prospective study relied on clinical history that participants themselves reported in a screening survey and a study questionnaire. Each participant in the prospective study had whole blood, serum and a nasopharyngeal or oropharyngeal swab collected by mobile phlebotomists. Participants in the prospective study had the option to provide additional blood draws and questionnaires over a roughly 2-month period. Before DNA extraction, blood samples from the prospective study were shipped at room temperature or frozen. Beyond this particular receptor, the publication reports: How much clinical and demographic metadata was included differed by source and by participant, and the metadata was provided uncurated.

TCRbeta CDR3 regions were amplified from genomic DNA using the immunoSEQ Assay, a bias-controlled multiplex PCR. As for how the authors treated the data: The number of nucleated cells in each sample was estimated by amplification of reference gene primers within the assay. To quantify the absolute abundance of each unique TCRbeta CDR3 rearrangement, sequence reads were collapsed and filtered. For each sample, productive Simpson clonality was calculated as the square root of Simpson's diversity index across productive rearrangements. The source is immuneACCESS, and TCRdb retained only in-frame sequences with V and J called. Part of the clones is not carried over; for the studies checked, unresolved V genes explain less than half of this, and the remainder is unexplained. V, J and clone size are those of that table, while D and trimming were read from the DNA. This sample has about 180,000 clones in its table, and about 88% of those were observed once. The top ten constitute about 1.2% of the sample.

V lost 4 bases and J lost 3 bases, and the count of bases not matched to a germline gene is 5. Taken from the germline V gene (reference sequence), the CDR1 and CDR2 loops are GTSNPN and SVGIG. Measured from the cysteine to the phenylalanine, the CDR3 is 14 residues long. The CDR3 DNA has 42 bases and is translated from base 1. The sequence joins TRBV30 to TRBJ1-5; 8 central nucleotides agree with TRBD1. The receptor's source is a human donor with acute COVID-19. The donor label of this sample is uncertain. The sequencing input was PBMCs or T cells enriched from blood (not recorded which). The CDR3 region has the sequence CAWTRTGNNQPQHF. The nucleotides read TGTGCCTGGACAAGGACAGGGAACAATCAGCCCCAGCATTTT.